This record looks at one T cell receptor beta chain sequence and its context. This entry is derived from a study of T cell responses to AZD1222 COVID-19 vaccine. Repertoires were generated with immunoSEQ multiplex PCR, while TCRdb's copy carries only in-frame clones and drops some. The table lists 100,000 to 150,000 clones, about 87% of them singletons, with around 5.8% in the top ten. V gave up 5 bases and J gave up 2 bases; unmatched junction bases: 6. The CDR3 has 16 amino acids. Germline V gene lookup returns CDR1 SGHTA and CDR2 FQGNSA. The clonotype originates from an adult in good health. This rearrangement joins TRBV7-2 to TRBJ1-2, with TRBD1 matching 12 bases. The source material was peripheral blood, sampled on day 0 of AZD1222 vaccination. CDR3 coding DNA: TGTGCCAGCAGCCCCGGGACAGGGGGCGCGAACTATGGCTACACCTTC. Amino acids: CASSPGTGGANYGYTF.